This entry is about one T cell receptor beta chain. The antigen is not known. This sample was included in a study of T cells expressing NK-cell markers. Background on the study: It was sorted CD3+CD56+NKG2C+, CD3+CD56+NKG2C- and CD3+CD56-NKG2C+ T cells that supplied the TCR beta repertoires.

Study-level findings and limits: These clonotypes, the leaders elsewhere, also led the CD3+CD56-NKG2C+ fraction in several donors. Of CD8+ T cells, about 1.0-8% belonged to dominant NKG2C+ clonotypes in more than five donors.

Looked up from germline, CDR1 is LGHNA and CDR2 is YSLEER. The CDR3 runs 15 residues. From its re-call of the 5' RACE reads, TCRdb lists each CDR3 protein once, without DNA. The sample shows 400,000 to 450,000 distinct CDR3 sequences, and 6% to 8% sits with its ten largest clones. This clonotype was obtained from a woman between 18 and 75 years old in good health. The specimen sequenced was blood T cells: a sorted CD56 or NKG2C T cell subset, CD4+ or CD8+ T cells, or bulk PBMC T cells (not recorded which). This rearrangement joins TRBV4-3 to TRBJ2-1. CDR3 sequence reads: CASSQDLVGRNEQFF.